This TCR beta chain was recorded in a study of CD8+CD57+ T cells in acquired aplastic anemia. A word on this clonotype: The antigen is unknown.

Only patients with CD8+CD57+ cell expansion on flow cytometry were chosen for sequencing. The study's findings and limits: Patients and healthy controls showed no significant CD8+ Simpson's diversity difference.

TCR beta VDJ and CDR3 were profiled, and genomic DNA was the template. MiXCR, run by TCRdb on the reads, gives a single entry per CDR3 protein. The sample holds under 350,000 distinct CDR3 sequences, roughly 53% seen once. The length of the CDR3 is 14 residues. Germline CDR1 reads SGDLS; CDR2 reads YYNGEE. The V gene lost 3 bases and the J gene lost 0 bases, with 10 bases spanning the gap. V and J are TRBV9 and TRBJ2-7; D gene ambiguous. The sequence was collected from a human donor with aplastic anemia. Sequenced material: sorted CD4+, CD8+, or CD8+CD57+ T cells (not recorded which) from PBMCs. CDR3 coding DNA: TGTGCCAGCAGCGGCCAAAAGAGCTCCTACGAGCAGTACTTC. This encodes CASSGQKSSYEQYF.